The source of this T cell receptor (beta chain) is a study of T-cell reconstitution after alpha-beta-depleted transplantation in children (dated by TCRdb to 2016 to 2017). The study in broad terms: Using TCR repertoire profiling, the study quantitatively followed how T-cell immune reconstitution unfolded in children after TCRalphabeta/CD19-depleted allogeneic hematopoietic cell transplantation. Overall study outcomes, separate from this receptor: About two months after transplant, the apparently early recovery of alphabetaT-cell counts reportedly depended on just several hundred clones that had expanded rapidly and came from non-depleted graft cells. Over subsequent months, a decline in hyperexpanded clone frequencies was noted, and after one year, T-cell counts and TCRbeta diversity were mostly ascribed to newly produced T cells. The high TCRbeta diversity at day 60 in some patients was ascribed to recipient T cells and intrathymic progenitors that had survived conditioning.

Reading the label with the study, this specimen's treatment or condition is: allogeneic hematopoietic cell transplantation with graft depleted of TCRalphabeta T cells and CD19 B cells. The transplant recipients were children given TCRalphabeta/CD19-depleted allogeneic hematopoietic cell grafts. Receptor amplification or capture employed PCR. TCRdb names Illumina HiSeq 2500 as the instrument used. TCR libraries were prepared with molecular barcoding, using unique molecular identifiers to normalize TCRbeta repertoire quantification. TCRdb reprocessing: public reads trimmed at Q25 with fastp, clones called with MiXCR, in-frame beta chains kept. Each CDR3 protein appears once, grouped with its most common genes and DNA. Here the sample has about a million distinct CDR3 sequences; 25% to 30% occur a single time. The ten largest clonotypes hold 25% to 35% of the sample. In the case of this clonotype: The antigen this receptor binds is unknown. No base quality values were provided; no much bigger clone lies one nucleotide off.

The V end gives up 4 bases and the J end 9 bases, leaving 6 bases in the junction not matched to a gene. There are 15 amino acids in the CDR3, from cysteine to phenylalanine inclusive. Only the CDR3 region is kept as DNA, spanning 45 bases read in frame from base 1. CDR1 is given as SGHRS and CDR2 as YFSETQ, both from the germline V gene. Sample: PBMCs, mostly from graft donor cells, taken 360 days after TCRalphabeta/CD19-depleted stem cell transplant. This receptor was identified in a boy younger than two who had a stem cell transplant for SCID, so the T cells may come from the graft donor. The chain joins TRBV5-1 to TRBJ2-1, with TRBD2 matching 14 junction bases. In nucleotides, the sequence is TGCGCCAGCAGCACCCGACTAGCGGGGGGGCCTGAGCAGTTCTTC. It translates to CASSTRLAGGPEQFF.